A selection of T cell receptor beta chains follows, all from one sample in a study of CXCR3-negative and CXCR3-positive naive CD8 T cells. TCRdb reprocessed the 5' RACE reads and stores each CDR3 protein as one record, lacking DNA. There are some 150,000 distinct CDR3 sequences in the sample, with 0.41% held by the top ten. Sequencing was performed on naive CXCR3+ CD8+ T cells from blood. Receptors originate from a human donor in good health. Some clones in this sample may be carry-over from other donors' samples. Each CDR3 is given with its conserved first and last residue. The order of the fields is V gene, J gene, CDR3 protein.

v_call: TRBV5-8; j_call: TRBJ2-7; cdr3_aa: CASSLGGGASEQYF
v_call: TRBV19; j_call: TRBJ2-3; cdr3_aa: CASQMAGAGDTQYF
v_call: TRBV4-2; j_call: TRBJ2-1; cdr3_aa: CASSPTRGPTYNEQFF
v_call: TRBV5-1; j_call: TRBJ2-1; cdr3_aa: CASSFARSTRGDYNEQFF
v_call: TRBV6-5; j_call: TRBJ1-1; cdr3_aa: CASSYSPGTEAFF
v_call: TRBV29-1; j_call: TRBJ2-6; cdr3_aa: CSAQGWSTGANVLTF
v_call: TRBV12-3/TRBV12-4; j_call: TRBJ2-7; cdr3_aa: CASTMGPSSYEQYF
v_call: TRBV19; j_call: TRBJ2-1; cdr3_aa: CASRAYSNEQFF
v_call: TRBV12-3/TRBV12-4; j_call: TRBJ2-2; cdr3_aa: CASSLAAGGLFF
v_call: TRBV5-1; j_call: TRBJ2-3; cdr3_aa: CASMDPNADTQYF
v_call: TRBV19; j_call: TRBJ1-4; cdr3_aa: CASTTLATNEKLFF
v_call: TRBV7-2; j_call: TRBJ2-3; cdr3_aa: CASTPMTGGQDTQYF
v_call: TRBV4-1; j_call: TRBJ2-7; cdr3_aa: CASSQKKGSSYEQYF
v_call: TRBV10-3; j_call: TRBJ1-5; cdr3_aa: CAISESEPGVNQPQHF